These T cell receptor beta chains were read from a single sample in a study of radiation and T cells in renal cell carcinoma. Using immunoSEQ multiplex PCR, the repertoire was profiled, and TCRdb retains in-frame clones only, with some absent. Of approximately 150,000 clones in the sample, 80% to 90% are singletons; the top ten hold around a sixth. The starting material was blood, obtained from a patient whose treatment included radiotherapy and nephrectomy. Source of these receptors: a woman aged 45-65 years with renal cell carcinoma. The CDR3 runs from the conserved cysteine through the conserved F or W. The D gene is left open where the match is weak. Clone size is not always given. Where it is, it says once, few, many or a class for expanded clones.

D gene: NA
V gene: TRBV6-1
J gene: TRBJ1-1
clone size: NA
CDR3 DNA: TGTGCCAGCAGTGAAGTAAATGGAGGCACTGAAGCTTTCTTT
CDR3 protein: CASSEVNGGTEAFF

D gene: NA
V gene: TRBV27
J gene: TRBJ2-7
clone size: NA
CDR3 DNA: TGTGCCAGCAGATGGGCTTCTTCCTACGAGCAGTACTTC
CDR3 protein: CASRWASSYEQYF

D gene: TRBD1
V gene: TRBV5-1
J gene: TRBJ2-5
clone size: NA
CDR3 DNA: TGCGCCAGCAGCTTGCAGGGGGACCAAGAGACCCAGTACTTC
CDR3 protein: CASSLQGDQETQYF

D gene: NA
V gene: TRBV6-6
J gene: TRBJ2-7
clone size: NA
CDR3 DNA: TGTGCCAGCAGTTACTCGGGGGTCTACGAGCAGTACTTC
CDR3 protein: CASSYSGVYEQYF

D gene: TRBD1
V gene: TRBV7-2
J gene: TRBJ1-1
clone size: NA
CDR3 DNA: TGTGCCAGCAGCCCGCCGCAGGGGGAGGGCACTGAAGCTTTCTTT
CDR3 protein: CASSPPQGEGTEAFF

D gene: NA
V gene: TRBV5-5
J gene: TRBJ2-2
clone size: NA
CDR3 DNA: TGTGCCAGCAGCTTGTACGGGGTCACCGGGGAGCTGTTTTTT
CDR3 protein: CASSLYGVTGELFF

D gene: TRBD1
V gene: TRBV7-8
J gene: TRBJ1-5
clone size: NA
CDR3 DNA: TGTGCCAGCAGCCACCGGGACAGGGGTCAGCCCCAGCATTTT
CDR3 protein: CASSHRDRGQPQHF

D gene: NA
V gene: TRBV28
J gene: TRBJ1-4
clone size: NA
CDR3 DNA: TGTGCCAGCAGTTTTGGGGGAAGTGAAAAACTGTTTTTT
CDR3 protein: CASSFGGSEKLFF

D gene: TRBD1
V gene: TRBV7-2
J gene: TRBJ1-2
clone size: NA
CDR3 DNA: TGTGCCAGCAGCTTAGCGCTGGTCGACAGGGCTACTGGCTACACCTTC
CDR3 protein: CASSLALVDRATGYTF

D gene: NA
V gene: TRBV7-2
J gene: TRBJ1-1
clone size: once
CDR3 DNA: TGTGCCAGCAGCTTTAACCAAATAGCAACTGAAGCTTTCTTT
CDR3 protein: CASSFNQIATEAFF

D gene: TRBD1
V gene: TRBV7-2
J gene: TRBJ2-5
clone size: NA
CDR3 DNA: TGTGCCAGCAAGGGGACAGAGTTTCAAGAGACCCAGTACTTC
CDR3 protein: CASKGTEFQETQYF

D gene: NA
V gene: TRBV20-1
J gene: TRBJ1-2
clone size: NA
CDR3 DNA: TGCAGTGCTATGACAAGGGATGGCTACACCTTC
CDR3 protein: CSAMTRDGYTF

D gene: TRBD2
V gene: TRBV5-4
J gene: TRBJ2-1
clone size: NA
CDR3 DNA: TGTGCCAGCAGGACCGGGACTAGCGGGGGAGGTGAGCAGTTCTTC
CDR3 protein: CASRTGTSGGGEQFF

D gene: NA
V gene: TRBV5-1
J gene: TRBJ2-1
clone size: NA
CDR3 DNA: TGCGCCAGCAGCTTGGAAATCGGGCAGGGAGACAATGAGCAGTTCTTC
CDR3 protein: CASSLEIGQGDNEQFF

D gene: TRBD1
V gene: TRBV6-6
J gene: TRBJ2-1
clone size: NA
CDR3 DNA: TGTGCCAGCAGCTATGAGACAGGGGACTACAATGAGCAGTTCTTC
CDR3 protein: CASSYETGDYNEQFF

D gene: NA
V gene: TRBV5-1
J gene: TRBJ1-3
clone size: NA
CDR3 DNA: TGCGCCAGCAGCGCCGCAGGGGACTCTGGAAACACCATATATTTT
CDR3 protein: CASSAAGDSGNTIYF

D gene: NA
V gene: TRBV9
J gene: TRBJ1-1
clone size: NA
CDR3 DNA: TGTGCCAGCAGCGTATCCTACGACAGCACTGAAGCTTTCTTT
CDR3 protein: CASSVSYDSTEAFF

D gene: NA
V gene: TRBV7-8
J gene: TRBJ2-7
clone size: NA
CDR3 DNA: TGTGCCAGCAGCACAACAGGACAGTCCTACGAGCAGTACTTC
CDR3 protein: CASSTTGQSYEQYF

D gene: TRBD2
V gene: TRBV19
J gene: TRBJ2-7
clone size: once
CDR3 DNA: TGTGCCAGTAGTATGGGGACTAGCTCCTACGAGCAGTACTTC
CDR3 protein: CASSMGTSSYEQYF

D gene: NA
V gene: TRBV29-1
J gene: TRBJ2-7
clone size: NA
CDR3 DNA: TGCAGCGTTCAGAGCTCCTACGAGCAGTACTTC
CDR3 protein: CSVQSSYEQYF

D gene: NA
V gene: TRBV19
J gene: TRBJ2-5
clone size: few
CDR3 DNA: TGTGCCAGTAGGCAGGGTGGGCTAGCGGAGACCCAGTACTTC
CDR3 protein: CASRQGGLAETQYF

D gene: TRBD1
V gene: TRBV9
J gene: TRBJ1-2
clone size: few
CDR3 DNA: TGTGCCAGCAGCGTAGATCCAGGGGGCGTCTATGGCTACACCTTC
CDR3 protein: CASSVDPGGVYGYTF

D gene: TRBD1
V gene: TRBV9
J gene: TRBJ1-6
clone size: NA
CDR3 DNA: TGTGCCAGCAGCCAAACAGGGGATTCACCCCTCCACTTT
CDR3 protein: CASSQTGDSPLHF

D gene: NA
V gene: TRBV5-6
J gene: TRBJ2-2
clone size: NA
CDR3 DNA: TGTGCCAGCAGCCCCCCGGCAGAGCTGTTTTTT
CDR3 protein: CASSPPAELFF

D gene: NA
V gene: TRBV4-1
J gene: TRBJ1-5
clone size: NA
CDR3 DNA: TGCGCCAGCAGCCAAGAGGACCAAAACAATCAGCCCCAGCATTTT
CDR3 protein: CASSQEDQNNQPQHF

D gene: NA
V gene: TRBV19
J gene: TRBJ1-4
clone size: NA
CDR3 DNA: TGTGCCAGTCAAGACCAGACAGGTCGGAAACTGTTTTTT
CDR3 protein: CASQDQTGRKLFF

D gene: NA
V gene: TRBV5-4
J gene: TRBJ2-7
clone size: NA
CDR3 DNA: TGTGCCAGCAGCCGGGACACTATCGAGCAGTACTTC
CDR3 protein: CASSRDTIEQYF

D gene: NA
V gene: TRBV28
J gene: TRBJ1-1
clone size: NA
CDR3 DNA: TGTGCCAGCAGTTCTTATCGGGCTTTCTTT
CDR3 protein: CASSSYRAFF

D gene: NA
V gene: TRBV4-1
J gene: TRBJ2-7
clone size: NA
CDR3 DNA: TGCGCCAGCAGCCAAGTGCACAGAAAAGGCTACGAGCAGTACTTC
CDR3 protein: CASSQVHRKGYEQYF